This T cell receptor beta chain was sequenced in a study of beta chain features in type 1 diabetes. Study-wide findings and caveats: Shortening that was moderate but significant affected the TCRB CDR3s of Type 1 diabetes patients in all four CD4+ subsets.

Every isolated RNA sample was fully reverse transcribed, so sequencing captured expressed TCRB transcripts. The protocol was immunoSEQ multiplex PCR, while the TCRdb copy is restricted to in-frame clones and leaves out a portion. The sample consists of 300,000 to 350,000 clones, roughly 14% of them appearing once. Germline loops: CDR1 SGHNT, CDR2 YYREEE (reference sequence). The CDR3 runs to 14 residues. V was cut by 3 bases and J by 1 base, with 10 bases left in between. In this sample, this clone turned up a few times. The antigen is undetermined. Sequenced input: naive CD4+ T cells from blood. The clonotype was recovered from a woman between 18 and 30 years old with type 1 diabetes. The rearrangement links TRBV5-4 to TRBJ1-1, with D perhaps TRBD1 (5 bases). The CDR3 loop is CASSSNQGNTEAFF. The CDR3 nucleotides read TGTGCCAGCAGCTCCAATCAGGGGAACACTGAAGCTTTCTTT. Combining the CDR3 with reference TRBV5-4 and TRBJ1-1 gives the whole variable domain ETGVTQSPTHLIKTRGQQVTLRCSSQSGHNTVSWYQQALGQGPQFIFQYYREEENGRGNFPPRFSGLQFPNYSSELNVNALELDDSALYLCASSSNQGNTEAFFGQGTRLTVV.